A selection of T cell receptor beta chains follows, all from one sample in a study of cytomegalovirus exposure and HLA in healthy donors. The data were produced by immunoSEQ multiplex PCR, yet TCRdb's version contains in-frame clones alone and is incomplete. The sample holds around 110,000 clones, under 85% seen once. The sample consisted of PBMCs. The source is a woman between 18 and 30 years old in good health and CMV-seronegative. Each CDR3 is given with its conserved first and last residue. D genes are given only for firm matches. Rows may omit the clone size; those that give it use once, few, many or a size class.

DNA: TGCGCCAGCAGAGCAGGGAAGCGGAACACTGAAGCTTTCTTT
CDR3: CASRAGKRNTEAFF
size: NA
J: TRBJ1-1
V: TRBV10-1
D: NA

DNA: TGCGCCAGCAGCTTTAAATCCCTGGACAGGGGGGAGGATGCTGGCTACACCTTC
CDR3: CASSFKSLDRGEDAGYTF
size: NA
J: TRBJ1-2
V: TRBV5-1
D: TRBD1

DNA: TGTGCCAGCAGTGGCGGGACCTCGACCCTCTATAGCAATCAGCCCCAGCATTTT
CDR3: CASSGGTSTLYSNQPQHF
size: few
J: TRBJ1-5
V: TRBV28
D: NA

DNA: TGTGCCAGCAGCCCAGGACAGGGAAGCTACAATGAGCAGTTCTTC
CDR3: CASSPGQGSYNEQFF
size: few
J: TRBJ2-1
V: TRBV6-5
D: TRBD1

DNA: TGTGCCAGTAGTATGCCCCCACTTTTTCCGGAGGAAAAACTGTTTTTT
CDR3: CASSMPPLFPEEKLFF
size: few
J: TRBJ1-4
V: TRBV19
D: NA

DNA: TGCGCCAGCAGTCCCCGGACAGTAGGGTTACGCTCACCCCTCCACTTT
CDR3: CASSPRTVGLRSPLHF
size: NA
J: TRBJ1-6
V: TRBV23-1
D: NA

DNA: TGTGCCAGCAGAGACAGGGGCTATCCCAACTATGGCTACACCTTC
CDR3: CASRDRGYPNYGYTF
size: NA
J: TRBJ1-2
V: TRBV6-5
D: TRBD1

DNA: TGTGCCAGCAGGAGGAGGGCCATTTTTAACTATGGCTACACCTTC
CDR3: CASRRRAIFNYGYTF
size: few
J: TRBJ1-2
V: TRBV6-5
D: NA

DNA: TGTGCCAGCAGCTTGGAACAGGGTTCCTATAATTCACCCCTCCACTTT
CDR3: CASSLEQGSYNSPLHF
size: NA
J: TRBJ1-6
V: TRBV5-8
D: NA

DNA: TGCGCCAGCAGCGAGTATCTAGGATCACCCCTCCACTTT
CDR3: CASSEYLGSPLHF
size: few
J: TRBJ1-6
V: TRBV5-1
D: NA

DNA: TGCAGCGTTGGTGGCGGGACAGGGGCAGATACGCAGTATTTT
CDR3: CSVGGGTGADTQYF
size: once
J: TRBJ2-3
V: TRBV29-1
D: TRBD1

DNA: TGTGCCAGCAGATCCGGACTAGCGGGGCCCTACGAGCAGTACTTC
CDR3: CASRSGLAGPYEQYF
size: NA
J: TRBJ2-7
V: TRBV6-5
D: TRBD2

DNA: TGTGCCAGCAGTGGACAGATGAACACTGAAGCTTTCTTT
CDR3: CASSGQMNTEAFF
size: NA
J: TRBJ1-1
V: TRBV2
D: NA

DNA: TGCGCCAGCAGCCCGACAGGGGGGACTGAAGCTTTCTTT
CDR3: CASSPTGGTEAFF
size: NA
J: TRBJ1-1
V: TRBV4-1
D: TRBD1

DNA: TGCGCCAGCAGCTTGGAAGGTTTTGGGGGCGACGACTATGGCTACACCTTC
CDR3: CASSLEGFGGDDYGYTF
size: NA
J: TRBJ1-2
V: TRBV5-1
D: NA

DNA: TGTGCCAGCAGTTTCCAGGGTAATACTGAAGCTTTCTTT
CDR3: CASSFQGNTEAFF
size: NA
J: TRBJ1-1
V: TRBV2
D: NA

DNA: TGTGCCATTTCGGGGTCAACTAATGAAAAACTGTTTTTT
CDR3: CAISGSTNEKLFF
size: NA
J: TRBJ1-4
V: TRBV6-1
D: NA

DNA: TGTGCCTGGAGTGTACTCGGAGGGGGCGGCTACACCTTC
CDR3: CAWSVLGGGGYTF
size: once
J: TRBJ1-2
V: TRBV30
D: TRBD1

DNA: TGTGCCAGCAGTTTGCGGGACAGACCTAACTATGGCTACACCTTC
CDR3: CASSLRDRPNYGYTF
size: NA
J: TRBJ1-2
V: TRBV28
D: TRBD1

DNA: TGTGCCTGGAGTGGGACCAGATTGGGTAGCGGGGGTAATGAGCAGTTCTTC
CDR3: CAWSGTRLGSGGNEQFF
size: few
J: TRBJ2-1
V: TRBV30
D: TRBD2

DNA: TGTGCCAGCAGTGACATACCTGGAGGGGAAGCTTTCTTT
CDR3: CASSDIPGGEAFF
size: NA
J: TRBJ1-1
V: TRBV2
D: NA

DNA: TGCGCCAGCAGCTTGGTACAGGGGGCTACTGAAGCTTTCTTT
CDR3: CASSLVQGATEAFF
size: few
J: TRBJ1-1
V: TRBV5-1
D: TRBD1

DNA: TGTGCCAGCACCGAAGACAGGGCTGTTGGCTACACCTTC
CDR3: CASTEDRAVGYTF
size: once
J: TRBJ1-2
V: TRBV28
D: TRBD1

DNA: TGTGCCACCAGCACAGGGTTATATCAGCCCCAGCATTTT
CDR3: CATSTGLYQPQHF
size: NA
J: TRBJ1-5
V: TRBV15
D: NA

DNA: TGTGCCAGCAGCTTAACAGGGGGCGGGACCGGGGAGCTGTTTTTT
CDR3: CASSLTGGGTGELFF
size: NA
J: TRBJ2-2
V: TRBV7-3
D: TRBD1

DNA: TGTGCCAGCAGTGTCCAAATGAACACTGAAGCTTTCTTT
CDR3: CASSVQMNTEAFF
size: few
J: TRBJ1-1
V: TRBV6-4
D: NA

DNA: TGTGCCAGCAGGGGGGACTTCCCGACAGATACGCAGTATTTT
CDR3: CASRGDFPTDTQYF
size: NA
J: TRBJ2-3
V: TRBV6-5
D: NA

DNA: TGTGCCTGGAGTTTCCCGGGACAGGGATTTGATTCACCCCTCCACTTT
CDR3: CAWSFPGQGFDSPLHF
size: NA
J: TRBJ1-6
V: TRBV30
D: TRBD1

DNA: TGTGCTAGTCAGGCAGGGGGCTCTTACAATGAGCAGTTCTTC
CDR3: CASQAGGSYNEQFF
size: NA
J: TRBJ2-1
V: TRBV12-5
D: TRBD1

DNA: TGTGCCAGCGGACAGGGACCTCACGAGCAGTACTTC
CDR3: CASGQGPHEQYF
size: NA
J: TRBJ2-7
V: TRBV2
D: TRBD1

DNA: TGTGCCTGGAGTGTAGGACAGGGGGAAGTCTATGGCTACACCTTC
CDR3: CAWSVGQGEVYGYTF
size: NA
J: TRBJ1-2
V: TRBV30
D: TRBD1

DNA: TGTGCCAGCAGCTCGACTAGCGGGGGGGCCTCGGACGAGCAGTACTTC
CDR3: CASSSTSGGASDEQYF
size: NA
J: TRBJ2-7
V: TRBV7-2
D: TRBD2

DNA: TGTGCCAGCAGACCAAACCACAAGACCGGGGAGCTGTTTTTT
CDR3: CASRPNHKTGELFF
size: NA
J: TRBJ2-2
V: TRBV2
D: NA

DNA: TGTGCCATCGGGCCGGGAGGGGAAAAACTGTTTTTT
CDR3: CAIGPGGEKLFF
size: NA
J: TRBJ1-4
V: TRBV28
D: NA

DNA: TGCGCCAGCATGCCTCGGTCTAGCGGTTACAATGAGCAGTTCTTC
CDR3: CASMPRSSGYNEQFF
size: few
J: TRBJ2-1
V: TRBV5-1
D: TRBD2

DNA: TGTGCCACCAGCAGAGATAGGACAGAGAACACTGAAGCTTTCTTT
CDR3: CATSRDRTENTEAFF
size: few
J: TRBJ1-1
V: TRBV15
D: NA

DNA: TGTGCCAGCAGCTTGGTGGCTAGCGGGGTCGGGGAGACCCAGTACTTC
CDR3: CASSLVASGVGETQYF
size: NA
J: TRBJ2-5
V: TRBV5-6
D: TRBD2

DNA: TGTGCCAGCATCGGACTGGACAATGAGCAGTTCTTC
CDR3: CASIGLDNEQFF
size: NA
J: TRBJ2-1
V: TRBV9
D: NA

DNA: TGCGCCAGCAGCCGGACAGGGGGTTTGGACACCGGGGAGCTGTTTTTT
CDR3: CASSRTGGLDTGELFF
size: NA
J: TRBJ2-2
V: TRBV5-1
D: TRBD1